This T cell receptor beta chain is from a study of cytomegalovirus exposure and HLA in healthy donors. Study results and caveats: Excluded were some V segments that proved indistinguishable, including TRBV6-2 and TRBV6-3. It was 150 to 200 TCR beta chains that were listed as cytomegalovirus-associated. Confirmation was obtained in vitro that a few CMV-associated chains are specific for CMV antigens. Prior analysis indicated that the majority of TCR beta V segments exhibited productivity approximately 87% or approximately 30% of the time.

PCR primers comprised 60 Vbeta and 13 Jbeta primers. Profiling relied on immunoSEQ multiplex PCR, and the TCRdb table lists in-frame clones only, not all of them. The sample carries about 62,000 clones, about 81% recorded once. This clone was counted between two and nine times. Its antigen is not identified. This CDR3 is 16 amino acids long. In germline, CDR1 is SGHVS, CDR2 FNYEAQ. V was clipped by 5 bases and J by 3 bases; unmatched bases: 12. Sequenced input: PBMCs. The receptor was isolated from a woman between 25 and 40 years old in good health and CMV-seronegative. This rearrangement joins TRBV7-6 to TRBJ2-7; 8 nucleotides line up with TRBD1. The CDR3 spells CASSAGPDREHYEQYV. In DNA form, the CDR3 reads TGTGCCAGCAGCGCAGGCCCGGACAGGGAACACTACGAGCAGTACGTC.